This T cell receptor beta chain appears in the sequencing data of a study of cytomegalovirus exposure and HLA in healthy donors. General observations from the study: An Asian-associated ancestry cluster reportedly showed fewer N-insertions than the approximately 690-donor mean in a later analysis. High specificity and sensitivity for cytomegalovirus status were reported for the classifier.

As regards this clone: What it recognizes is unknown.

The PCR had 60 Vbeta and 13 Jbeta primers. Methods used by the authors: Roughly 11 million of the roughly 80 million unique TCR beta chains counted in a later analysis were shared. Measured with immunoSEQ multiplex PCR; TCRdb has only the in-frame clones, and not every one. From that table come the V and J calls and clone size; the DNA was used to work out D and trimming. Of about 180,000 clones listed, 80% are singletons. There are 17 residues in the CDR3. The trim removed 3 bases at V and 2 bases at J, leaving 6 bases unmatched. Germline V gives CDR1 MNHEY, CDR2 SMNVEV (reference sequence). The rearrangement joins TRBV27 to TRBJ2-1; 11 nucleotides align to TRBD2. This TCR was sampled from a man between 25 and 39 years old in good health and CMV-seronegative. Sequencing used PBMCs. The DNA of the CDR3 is TGTGCCAGCAGTTTTACTAGCGGGAGATCCCCCTACAATGAGCAGTTCTTC. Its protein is CASSFTSGRSPYNEQFF.